The entry below describes one TCR beta chain. Which antigen it targets is not known. No quality values exist for individual bases; no much larger clone is one base distant. Trimming accounts for 3 bases at V and 5 bases at J, while the number of junction bases matched to no gene is 5. From the cysteine up to the phenylalanine, the CDR3 has a length of 13 residues. Just CDR3 DNA is preserved here, 39 bases in frame from base 1. Via the germline V gene (reference sequence), CDR1 is SGHNT and CDR2 YYREEE. The sample's time point label is to be understood as: baseline before first vaccination. Vaccinee samples were obtained from the UK trials COV001 and COV002, which included a single-blind randomized controlled phase 2/3 trial of AZD1222 (ChAdOx1 nCoV-19) in healthy adults. For TCRbeta chain sequencing, PBMC samples were collected from trial participants at day 0 and at day 28 after the second dose. This specimen comes from a study of T cell responses to AZD1222 COVID-19 vaccine (dated by TCRdb to the early 2020s). As for the study more broadly: AZD1222 recipients with second doses at about 4 weeks or about 12 weeks were pooled, because spike-specific TCR depth and breadth did not differ between schedules. TCR sequencing covered roughly 230 trial participants: 207 given two doses of AZD1222 and 26 given two doses of MenACWY control vaccine. Trial participants were enrolled by age into subgroups of 18-55, 56-69 and 70-plus years, and about 150, 27 and 61 TCR-sequenced participants, respectively, were included in these subgroups. What the work shows at the level of the full study, not this receptor alone: Spike-specific TCR breadth and depth rose significantly after two AZD1222 doses compared with day 0 and with MenACWY recipients. Because no day 14 peak-response samples were available, the repertoires could be characterized only after the peak T cell response. Nearly half of unique spike-specific TCRs reportedly recognized epitopes outside regions mutated in the B.1.351 and B.1.1.7 variants. Conclusions about previously exposed vaccinees are limited, since just 5 or 6 AZD1222 recipients were seropositive for SARS-CoV-2 at baseline. Vaccine-associated CD4 TCRs spanned the whole spike protein, with dominant responses in regions 160-218 and 743-854. In the small 56-69-year group, the increase in depth fell short of significance, most likely because of low power. Participants were mostly white British, with more females than males. The authors suggested clonal diversity may have been underestimated.

The CDR3 regions of human TCRbeta chains were analyzed by immunosequencing. The original methods were these. Repertoire TCRs were checked for matches against a reference library of SARS-CoV-2-specific TCRs that had been generated using the MIRA antigen-specificity platform. Breadth was defined as the fraction of unique TCRs that were SARS-CoV-2-associated. Depth was defined as the fraction of total T cells that were SARS-CoV-2-associated. Using the MIRA data, each spike-specific TCR was assigned both to the spike region to which the TCR was reactive and to a CD4 or CD8 class. Log10-transformed breadth and depth values were compared by one-way ANOVA with Sidak's multiple comparisons tests. TCRdb provides this immuneACCESS table in a form limited to in-frame rearrangements. Some clones are lacking; in checked studies, under half of them reflect an unresolved V gene, and why the rest are absent is not known. Clone size and V and J calls were adopted from that table, with D and trimming inferred from the DNA. The sample table contains 120,000 or so clones; only one count was recorded for around 87% of them. The ten largest make up 10% of the sample.

The TCR was taken from an adult in good health. The chain is encoded by TRBV5-4 joined to TRBJ2-7, with 7 bases in between that match TRBD1. Sequences were derived from peripheral blood, sampled on day 0 of AZD1222 vaccination. The CDR3 reads CASSSGQVNEQYF. The nucleotide sequence is TGTGCCAGCAGCTCCGGACAGGTCAACGAGCAGTACTTC.